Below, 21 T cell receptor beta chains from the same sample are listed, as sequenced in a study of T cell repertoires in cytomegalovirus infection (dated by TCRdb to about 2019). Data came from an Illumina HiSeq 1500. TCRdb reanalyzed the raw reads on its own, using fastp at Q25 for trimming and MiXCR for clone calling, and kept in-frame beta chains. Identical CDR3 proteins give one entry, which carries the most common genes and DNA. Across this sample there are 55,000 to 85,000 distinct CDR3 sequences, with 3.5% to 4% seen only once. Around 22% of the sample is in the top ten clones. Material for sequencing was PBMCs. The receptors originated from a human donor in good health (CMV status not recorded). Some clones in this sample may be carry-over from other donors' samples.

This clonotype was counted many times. The CDR3: CASSDGTGQPQHF. The CDR3 nucleotides are TGTGCCAGCAGCGACGGGACAGGTCAGCCCCAGCATTTT. The chain employs TRBV7-2 and TRBJ1-5; 8 positions agree with TRBD1. Germline CDR1 SGHTA, CDR2 FQGNSA. The trim removed 5 bases at V and 6 bases at J, leaving 3 bases unmatched. CDR3 length: 13 amino acids. The full variable domain, with the rest looked up from reference TRBV7-2 and TRBJ1-5, is GAGVSQSPSNKVTEKGKDVELRCDPISGHTALYWYRQSLGQGLEFLIYFQGNSAPDKSGLPSDRFSAERTGGSVSTLTIQRTQQEDSAVYLCASSDGTGQPQHFGDGTRLSIL.

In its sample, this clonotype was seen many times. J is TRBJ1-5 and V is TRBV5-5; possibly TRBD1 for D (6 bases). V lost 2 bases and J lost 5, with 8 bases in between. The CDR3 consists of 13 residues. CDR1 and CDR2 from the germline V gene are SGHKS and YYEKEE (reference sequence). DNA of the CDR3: TGTGCCAGCAGCTTATGGACAGATCAGCCCCAGCATTTT. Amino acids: CASSLWTDQPQHF. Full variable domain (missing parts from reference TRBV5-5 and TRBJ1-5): DAGVTQSPTHLIKTRGQQVTLRCSPISGHKSVSWYQQVLGQGPQFIFQYYEKEERGRGNFPDRFSARQFPNYSSELNVNALLLGDSALYLCASSLWTDQPQHFGDGTRLSIL.

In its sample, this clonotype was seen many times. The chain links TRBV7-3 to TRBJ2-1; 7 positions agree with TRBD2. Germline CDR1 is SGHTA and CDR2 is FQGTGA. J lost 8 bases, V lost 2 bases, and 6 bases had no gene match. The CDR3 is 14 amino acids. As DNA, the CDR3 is TGTGCCAGCAGCTTAGACTCAGGGAGGGATGAGCAGTTCTTC. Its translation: CASSLDSGRDEQFF.

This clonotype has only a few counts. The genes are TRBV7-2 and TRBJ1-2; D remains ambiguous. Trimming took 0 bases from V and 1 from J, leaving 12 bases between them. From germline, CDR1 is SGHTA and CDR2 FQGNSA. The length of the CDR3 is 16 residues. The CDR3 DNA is TGTGCCAGCAGCTTAGCGGTTGGGGAAAATAACTATGGCTACACCTTC. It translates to CASSLAVGENNYGYTF.

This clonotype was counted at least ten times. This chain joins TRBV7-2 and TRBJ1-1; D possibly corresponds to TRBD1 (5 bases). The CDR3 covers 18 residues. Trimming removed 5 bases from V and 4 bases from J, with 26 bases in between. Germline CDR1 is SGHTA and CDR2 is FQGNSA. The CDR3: CASSPRGVGSLTSTEAFF. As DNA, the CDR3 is TGTGCCAGCAGCCCCCGGGGCGTGGGATCCCTGACCAGCACTGAAGCTTTCTTT.

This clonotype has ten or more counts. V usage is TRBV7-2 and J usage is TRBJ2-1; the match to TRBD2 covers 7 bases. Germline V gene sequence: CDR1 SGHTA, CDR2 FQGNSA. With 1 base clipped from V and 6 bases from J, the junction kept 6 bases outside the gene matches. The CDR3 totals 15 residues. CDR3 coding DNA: TGTGCCAGCAGCTTAGGGACTAGGAGCACCAATGAGCAGTTCTTC. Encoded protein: CASSLGTRSTNEQFF.

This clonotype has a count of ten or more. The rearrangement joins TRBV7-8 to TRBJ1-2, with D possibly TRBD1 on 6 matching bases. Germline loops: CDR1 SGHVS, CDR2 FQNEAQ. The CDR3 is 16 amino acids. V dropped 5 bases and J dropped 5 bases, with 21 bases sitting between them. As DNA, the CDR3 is TGTGCCAGCAGCCTCAAACAGGGCCCAGCGGGTTATGGCTACACCTTC. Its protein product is CASSLKQGPAGYGYTF. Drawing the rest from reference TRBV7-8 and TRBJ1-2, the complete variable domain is GAGVSQSPRYKVAKRGQDVALRCDPISGHVSLFWYQQALGQGPEFLTYFQNEAQLDKSGLPSDRFFAERPEGSVSTLKIQRTQQEDSAVYLCASSLKQGPAGYGYTFGSGTRLTVV.

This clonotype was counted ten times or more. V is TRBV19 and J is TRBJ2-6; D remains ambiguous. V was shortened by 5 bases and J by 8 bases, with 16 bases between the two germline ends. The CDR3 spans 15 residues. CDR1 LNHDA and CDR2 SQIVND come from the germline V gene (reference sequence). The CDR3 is CASSQRTGRTNVLTF. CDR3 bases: TGTGCCAGTAGTCAAAGGACGGGTCGGACCAACGTCCTGACTTTC.

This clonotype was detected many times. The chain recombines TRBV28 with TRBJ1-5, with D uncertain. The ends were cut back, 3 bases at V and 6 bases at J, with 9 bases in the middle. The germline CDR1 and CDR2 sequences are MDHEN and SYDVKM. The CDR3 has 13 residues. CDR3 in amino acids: CASSFGVVQPQHF. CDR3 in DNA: TGTGCCAGCAGTTTTGGGGTAGTTCAGCCCCAGCATTTT.

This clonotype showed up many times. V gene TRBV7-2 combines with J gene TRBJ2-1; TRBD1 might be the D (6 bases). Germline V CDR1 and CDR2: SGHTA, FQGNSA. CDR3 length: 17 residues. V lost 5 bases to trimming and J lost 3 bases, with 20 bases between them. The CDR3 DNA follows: TGTGCCAGCAGCGGGGAACAGGGCCTTGAGGTCTACAATGAGCAGTTCTTC. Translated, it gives CASSGEQGLEVYNEQFF.

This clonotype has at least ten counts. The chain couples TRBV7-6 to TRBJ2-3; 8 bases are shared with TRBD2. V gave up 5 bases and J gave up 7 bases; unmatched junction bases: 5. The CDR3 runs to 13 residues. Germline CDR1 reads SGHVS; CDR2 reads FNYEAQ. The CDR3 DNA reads TGTGCCAGCAGCGAGTCTAGCGGGTATACGCAGTATTTT. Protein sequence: CASSESSGYTQYF.

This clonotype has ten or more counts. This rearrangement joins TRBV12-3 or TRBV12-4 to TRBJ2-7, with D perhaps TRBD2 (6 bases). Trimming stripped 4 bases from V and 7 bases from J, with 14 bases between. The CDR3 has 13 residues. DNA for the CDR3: TGTGCCAGCAGTTCTTTGGGGGGAGCTGAGCAGTACTTC. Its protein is CASSSLGGAEQYF.

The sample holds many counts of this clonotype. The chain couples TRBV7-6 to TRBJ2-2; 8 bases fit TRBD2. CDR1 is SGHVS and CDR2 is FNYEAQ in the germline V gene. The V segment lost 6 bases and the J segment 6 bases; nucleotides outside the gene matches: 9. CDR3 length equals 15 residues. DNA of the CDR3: TGTGCCAGCAGTGTCAAGGCGGGAGGTTCCGGGGAGCTGTTTTTT. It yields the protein CASSVKAGGSGELFF.

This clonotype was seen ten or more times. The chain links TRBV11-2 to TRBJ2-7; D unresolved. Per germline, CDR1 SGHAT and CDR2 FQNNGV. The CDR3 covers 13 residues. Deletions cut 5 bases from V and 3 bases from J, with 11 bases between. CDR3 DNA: TGTGCCAGCAGCCCCCCATGGGACTACGAGCAGTACTTC. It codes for CASSPPWDYEQYF. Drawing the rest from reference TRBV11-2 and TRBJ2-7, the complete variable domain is EAGVAQSPRYKIIEKRQSVAFWCNPISGHATLYWYQQILGQGPKLLIQFQNNGVVDDSQLPKDRFSAERLKGVDSTLKIQPAKLEDSAVYLCASSPPWDYEQYFGPGTRLTVT.

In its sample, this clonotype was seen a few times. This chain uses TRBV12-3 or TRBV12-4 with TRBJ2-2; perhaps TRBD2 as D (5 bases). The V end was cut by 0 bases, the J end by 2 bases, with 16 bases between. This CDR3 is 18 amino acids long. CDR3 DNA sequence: TGTGCCAGCAGTTTAGCCACCGTTAAGCGGATTAACACCGGGGAGCTGTTTTTT. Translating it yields CASSLATVKRINTGELFF.

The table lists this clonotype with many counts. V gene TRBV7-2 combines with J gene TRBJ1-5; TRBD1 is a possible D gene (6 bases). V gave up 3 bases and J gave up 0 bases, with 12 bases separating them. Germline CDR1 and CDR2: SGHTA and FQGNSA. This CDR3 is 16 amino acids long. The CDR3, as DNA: TGTGCCAGCAGCTTGTTAGGGGGTTTTAGCAATCAGCCCCAGCATTTT. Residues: CASSLLGGFSNQPQHF.

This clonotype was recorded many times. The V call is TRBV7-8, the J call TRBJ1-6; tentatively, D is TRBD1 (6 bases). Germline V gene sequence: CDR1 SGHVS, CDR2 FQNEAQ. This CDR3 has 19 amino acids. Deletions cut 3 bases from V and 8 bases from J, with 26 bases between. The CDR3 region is CASSLFGMRGTSTYSPLHF. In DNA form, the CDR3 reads TGTGCCAGCAGCTTGTTTGGGATGAGGGGGACGTCTACCTATTCACCCCTCCACTTT.

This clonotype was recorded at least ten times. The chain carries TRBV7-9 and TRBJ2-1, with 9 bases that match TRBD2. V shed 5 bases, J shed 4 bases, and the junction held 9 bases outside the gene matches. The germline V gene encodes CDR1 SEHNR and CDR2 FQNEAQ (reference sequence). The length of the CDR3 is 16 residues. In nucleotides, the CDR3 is TGTGCCAGCAGCCCCGGTAGCGGGAGTTTTTACAATGAGCAGTTCTTC. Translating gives CASSPGSGSFYNEQFF. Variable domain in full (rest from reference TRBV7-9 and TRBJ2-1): DTGVSQNPRHKITKRGQNVTFRCDPISEHNRLYWYRQTLGQGPEFLTYFQNEAQLEKSRLLSDRFSAERPKGSFSTLEIQRTEQGDSAMYLCASSPGSGSFYNEQFFGPGTRLTVL.

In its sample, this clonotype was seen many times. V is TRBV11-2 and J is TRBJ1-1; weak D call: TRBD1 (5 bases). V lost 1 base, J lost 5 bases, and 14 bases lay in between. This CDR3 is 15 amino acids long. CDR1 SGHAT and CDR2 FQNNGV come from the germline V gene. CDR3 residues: CASSLVMDGGTEAFF. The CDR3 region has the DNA TGTGCCAGCAGCTTAGTCATGGACGGGGGGACTGAAGCTTTCTTT.

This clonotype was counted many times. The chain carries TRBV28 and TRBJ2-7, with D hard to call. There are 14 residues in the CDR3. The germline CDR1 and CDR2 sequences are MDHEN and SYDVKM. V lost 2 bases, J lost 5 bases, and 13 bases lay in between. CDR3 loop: CASSLAVTRDEQYF. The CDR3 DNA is TGTGCCAGCAGTTTAGCAGTCACACGTGACGAGCAGTACTTC.

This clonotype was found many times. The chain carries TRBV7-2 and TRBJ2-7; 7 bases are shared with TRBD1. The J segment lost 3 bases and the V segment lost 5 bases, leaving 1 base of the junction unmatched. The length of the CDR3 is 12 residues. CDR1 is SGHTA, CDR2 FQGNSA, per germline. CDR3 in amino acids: CASSPGGYEQYF. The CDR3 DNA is TGTGCCAGCAGCCCAGGGGGCTACGAGCAGTACTTC.